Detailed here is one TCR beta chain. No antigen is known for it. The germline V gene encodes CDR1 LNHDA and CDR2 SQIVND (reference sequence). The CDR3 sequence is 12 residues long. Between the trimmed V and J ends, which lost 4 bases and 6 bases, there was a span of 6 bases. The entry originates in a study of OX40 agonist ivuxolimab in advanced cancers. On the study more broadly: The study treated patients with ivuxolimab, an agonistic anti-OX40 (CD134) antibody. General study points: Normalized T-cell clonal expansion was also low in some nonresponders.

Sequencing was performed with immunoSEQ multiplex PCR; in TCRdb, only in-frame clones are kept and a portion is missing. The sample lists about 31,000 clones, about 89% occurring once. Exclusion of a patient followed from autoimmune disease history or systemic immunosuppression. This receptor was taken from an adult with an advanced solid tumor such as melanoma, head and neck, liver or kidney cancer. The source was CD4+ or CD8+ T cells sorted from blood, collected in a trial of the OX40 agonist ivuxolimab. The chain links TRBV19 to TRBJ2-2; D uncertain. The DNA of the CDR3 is TGTGCCAGTAGTACGTATGCCGGGGAGCTGTTTTTT. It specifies CASSTYAGELFF.